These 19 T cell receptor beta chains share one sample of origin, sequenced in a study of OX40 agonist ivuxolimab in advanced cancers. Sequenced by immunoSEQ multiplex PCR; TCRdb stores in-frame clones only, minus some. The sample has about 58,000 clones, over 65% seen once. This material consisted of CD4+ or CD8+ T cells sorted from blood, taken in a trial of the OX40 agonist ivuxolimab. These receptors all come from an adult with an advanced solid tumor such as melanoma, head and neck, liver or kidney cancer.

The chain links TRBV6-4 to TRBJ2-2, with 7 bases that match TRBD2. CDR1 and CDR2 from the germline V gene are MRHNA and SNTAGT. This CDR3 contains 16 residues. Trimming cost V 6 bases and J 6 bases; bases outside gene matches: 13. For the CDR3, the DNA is TGTGCCAGCAGCGTCTACAGCGGGGTCGAGGCCGGGGAGCTGTTTTTT. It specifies CASSVYSGVEAGELFF.

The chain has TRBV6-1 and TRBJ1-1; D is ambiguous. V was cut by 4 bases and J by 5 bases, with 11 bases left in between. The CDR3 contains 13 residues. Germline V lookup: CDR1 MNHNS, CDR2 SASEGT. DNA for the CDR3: TGTGCCAGCAGTGGGACCTTGTTGACTGAAGCTTTCTTT. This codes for CASSGTLLTEAFF.

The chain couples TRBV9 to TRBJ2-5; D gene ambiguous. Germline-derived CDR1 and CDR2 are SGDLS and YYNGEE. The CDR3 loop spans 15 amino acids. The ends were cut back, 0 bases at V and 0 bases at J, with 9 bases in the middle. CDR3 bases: TGTGCCAGCAGCGTAGGAGGTGGGAACCAAGAGACCCAGTACTTC. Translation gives CASSVGGGNQETQYF.

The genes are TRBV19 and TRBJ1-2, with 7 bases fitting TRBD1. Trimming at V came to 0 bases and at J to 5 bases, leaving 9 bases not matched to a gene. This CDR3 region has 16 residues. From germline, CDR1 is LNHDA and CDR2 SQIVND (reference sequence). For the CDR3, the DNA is TGTGCCAGTAGTATAGAAAGGGCCGGGACAGCTTATGGCTACACCTTC. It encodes CASSIERAGTAYGYTF.

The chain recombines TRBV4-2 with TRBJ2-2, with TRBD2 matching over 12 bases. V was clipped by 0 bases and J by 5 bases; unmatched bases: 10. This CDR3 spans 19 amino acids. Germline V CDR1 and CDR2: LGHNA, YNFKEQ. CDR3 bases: TGTGCCAGCAGCCAAGATTCACTAGCGGGGGGTGTGCGGACCGGGGAGCTGTTTTTT. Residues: CASSQDSLAGGVRTGELFF.

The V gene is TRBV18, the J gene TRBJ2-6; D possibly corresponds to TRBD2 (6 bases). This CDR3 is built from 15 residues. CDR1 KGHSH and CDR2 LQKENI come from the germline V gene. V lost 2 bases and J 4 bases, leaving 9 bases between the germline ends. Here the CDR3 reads CASSPTGAGANVLTF. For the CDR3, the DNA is TGTGCCAGCTCACCAACGGGAGCCGGGGCCAACGTCCTGACTTTC.

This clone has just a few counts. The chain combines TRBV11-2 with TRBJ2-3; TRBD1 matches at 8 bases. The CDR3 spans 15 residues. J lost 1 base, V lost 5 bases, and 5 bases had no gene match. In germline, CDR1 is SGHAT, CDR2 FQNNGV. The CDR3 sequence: CASSATGGGTDTQYF. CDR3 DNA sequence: TGTGCCAGCAGCGCTACAGGGGGTGGCACAGATACGCAGTATTTT.

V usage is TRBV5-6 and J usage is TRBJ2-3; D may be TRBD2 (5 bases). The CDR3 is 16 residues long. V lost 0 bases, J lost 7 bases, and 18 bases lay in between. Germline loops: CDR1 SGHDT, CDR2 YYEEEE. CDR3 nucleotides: TGTGCCAGCAGCTTGGTTTCTAACACGGGGATGCATACGCAGTATTTT. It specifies CASSLVSNTGMHTQYF.

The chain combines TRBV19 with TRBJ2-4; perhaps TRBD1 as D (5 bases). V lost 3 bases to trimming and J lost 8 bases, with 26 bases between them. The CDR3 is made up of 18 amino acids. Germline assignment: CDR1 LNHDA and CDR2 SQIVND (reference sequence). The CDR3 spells CASSIVPPQDGWSDIQYF. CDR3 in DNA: TGTGCCAGTAGTATCGTACCCCCACAGGACGGATGGAGTGACATTCAGTACTTC.

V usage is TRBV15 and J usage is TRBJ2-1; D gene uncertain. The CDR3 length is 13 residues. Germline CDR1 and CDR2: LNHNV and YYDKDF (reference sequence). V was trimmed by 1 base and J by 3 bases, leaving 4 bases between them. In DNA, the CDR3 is TGTGCCACCAGCAGAGGACTCTACAATGAGCAGTTCTTC. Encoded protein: CATSRGLYNEQFF.

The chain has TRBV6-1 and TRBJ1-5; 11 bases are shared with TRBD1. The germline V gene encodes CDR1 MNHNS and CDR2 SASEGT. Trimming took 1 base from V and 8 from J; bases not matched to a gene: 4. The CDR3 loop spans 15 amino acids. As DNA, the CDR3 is TGTGCCAGCAGTGAAGTAGGGGACAGGGGGAAGCCCCAGCATTTT. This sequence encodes CASSEVGDRGKPQHF.

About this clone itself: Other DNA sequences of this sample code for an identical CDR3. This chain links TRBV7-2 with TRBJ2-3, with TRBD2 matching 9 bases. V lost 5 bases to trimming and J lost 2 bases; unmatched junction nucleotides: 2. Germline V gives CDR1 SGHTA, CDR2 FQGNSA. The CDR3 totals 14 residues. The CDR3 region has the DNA TGTGCCAGCAGCCCGGGACTAGCCACAGATACGCAGTATTTT. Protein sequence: CASSPGLATDTQYF.

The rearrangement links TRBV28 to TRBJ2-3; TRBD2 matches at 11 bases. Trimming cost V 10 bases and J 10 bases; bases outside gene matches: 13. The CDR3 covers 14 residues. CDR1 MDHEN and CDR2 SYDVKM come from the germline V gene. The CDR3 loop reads CATRLAGTEAAQYF. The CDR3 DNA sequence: TGTGCCACCCGACTAGCGGGGACCGAGGCGGCGCAGTATTTT.

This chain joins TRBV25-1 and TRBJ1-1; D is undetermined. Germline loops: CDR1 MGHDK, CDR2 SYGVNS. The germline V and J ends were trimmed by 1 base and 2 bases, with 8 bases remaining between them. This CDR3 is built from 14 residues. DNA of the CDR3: TGTGCCAGCAGTGAATGGACTACTAACACTGAAGCTTTCTTT. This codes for CASSEWTTNTEAFF.

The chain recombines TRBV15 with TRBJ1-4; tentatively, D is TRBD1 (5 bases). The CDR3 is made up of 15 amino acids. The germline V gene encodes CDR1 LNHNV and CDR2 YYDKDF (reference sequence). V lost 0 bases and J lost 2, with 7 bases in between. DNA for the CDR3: TGTGCCACCAGCAGAGATCGGGGGACTAATGAAAAACTGTTTTTT. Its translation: CATSRDRGTNEKLFF.

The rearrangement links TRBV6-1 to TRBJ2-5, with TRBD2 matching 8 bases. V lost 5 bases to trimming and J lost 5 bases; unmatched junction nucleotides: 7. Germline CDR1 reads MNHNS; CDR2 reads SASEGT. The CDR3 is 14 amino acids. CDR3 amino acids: CASSFRGGRETQYF. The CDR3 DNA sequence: TGTGCCAGCAGTTTCCGCGGGGGGAGGGAGACCCAGTACTTC.

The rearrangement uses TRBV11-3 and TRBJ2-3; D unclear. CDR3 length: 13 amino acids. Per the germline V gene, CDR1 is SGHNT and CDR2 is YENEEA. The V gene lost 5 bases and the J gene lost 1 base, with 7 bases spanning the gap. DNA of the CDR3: TGTGCCAGCAGCGCCTCTCGCACAGATACGCAGTATTTT. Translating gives CASSASRTDTQYF.

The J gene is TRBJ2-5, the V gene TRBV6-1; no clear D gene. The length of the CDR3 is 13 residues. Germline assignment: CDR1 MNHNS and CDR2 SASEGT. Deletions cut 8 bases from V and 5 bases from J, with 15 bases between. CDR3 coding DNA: TGTGCCAGCGAATTCATAAATGGGGAGACCCAGTACTTC. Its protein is CASEFINGETQYF.

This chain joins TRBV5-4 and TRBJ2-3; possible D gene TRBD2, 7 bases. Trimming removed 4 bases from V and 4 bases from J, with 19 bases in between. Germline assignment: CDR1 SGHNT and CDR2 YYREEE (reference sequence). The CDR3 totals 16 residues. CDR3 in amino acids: CASSGTGRGRSDTQYF. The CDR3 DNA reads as TGTGCCAGCAGCGGTACGGGGCGGGGGCGGTCAGATACGCAGTATTTT.